The 21 T cell receptor beta chains below all came from one sample that was sequenced in a study of blood T cell repertoires in COVID-19. Sequencing used immunoSEQ multiplex PCR; TCRdb keeps in-frame clones, though not all of them. The sample includes some 120,000 clones, around 86% of them seen just once. Sequenced input: PBMCs or T cells enriched from blood (not recorded which). These receptors were obtained from a man aged 25 to 40 who had recovered from COVID-19.

The chain couples TRBV14 to TRBJ2-2; 9 nucleotides align to TRBD2. Germline CDR1 is SGHDN and CDR2 is FVKESK. Trimming removed 0 bases from V and 4 bases from J; junction bases left unmatched: 9. This CDR3 contains 18 residues. CDR3 in DNA: TGTGCCAGCAGCCAAGATTGGCGGGGGGGCCGGAGCACCGGGGAGCTGTTTTTT. Translating it yields CASSQDWRGGRSTGELFF.

This clone was seen only a few times. This chain uses TRBV11-2 with TRBJ1-1; no definite D call. The length of the CDR3 is 13 residues. Between the trimmed V and J ends, which lost 5 bases and 1 base, there was a span of 8 bases. Germline V gene sequence: CDR1 SGHAT, CDR2 FQNNGV. CDR3 nucleotide sequence: TGTGCCAGCAGCCCCCAGGAGAACACTGAAGCTTTCTTT. Protein sequence: CASSPQENTEAFF.

The chain uses TRBV9 and TRBJ2-7, with D possibly being TRBD2 (5 bases). The CDR3 runs to 15 residues. The V gene lost 3 bases and the J gene lost 7 bases, with 20 bases spanning the gap. The V gene's germline CDR1 is SGDLS and CDR2 YYNGEE. In nucleotides, the CDR3 is TGTGCCAGCAGCGCGAGCGGACCTGCCCTACAAGAGCAGTACGTC. Translating it yields CASSASGPALQEQYV.

The genes are TRBV10-3 and TRBJ1-6; D is possibly TRBD1 (6 bases). Germline CDR1 reads ENHRY; CDR2 reads SYGVKD. Trimming shortened V by 7 bases and J by 8 bases, and 12 bases separated the two germline ends. There are 13 residues in the CDR3. CDR3 sequence: CAITDRLDSPLHF. CDR3 sequence (DNA): TGTGCCATCACTGACAGGCTGGATTCACCCCTCCACTTT.

This rearrangement joins TRBV6-6 to TRBJ2-2; 13 nucleotides line up with TRBD2. The CDR3 length is 16 residues. Germline V gene data show CDR1 as MNHNY and CDR2 as SVGAGI (reference sequence). With 6 bases clipped from V and 8 bases from J, the junction kept 9 bases outside the gene matches. The CDR3 DNA reads TGTGCCAGCAGCCCCGGGACTAGCGGGAAAGGGGGGGAGCTGTTTTTT. This encodes CASSPGTSGKGGELFF.

The chain recombines TRBV9 with TRBJ2-3, with TRBD1 as a possible D gene (5 bases). The CDR3 covers 15 residues. V lost 4 bases, J lost 5 bases, and 17 bases lay in between. CDR1 and CDR2 from the germline V gene are SGDLS and YYNGEE. CDR3 bases: TGTGCCAGCAGCCCACCCCGAAATAGGGGAGATACGCAGTATTTT. It specifies CASSPPRNRGDTQYF.

V is TRBV7-6 and J is TRBJ2-3; the match to TRBD1 covers 9 bases. Germline trimming cut 0 bases from V and 2 bases from J; bases unmatched to any gene: 6. The CDR3 is 17 residues long. Germline V lookup: CDR1 SGHVS, CDR2 FNYEAQ. The DNA of the CDR3 is TGTGCCAGCAGCTTAGCCCCGGGACAGGGTTACACAGATACGCAGTATTTT. This codes for CASSLAPGQGYTDTQYF.

The chain joins TRBV25-1 to TRBJ1-4, with D perhaps matching TRBD1 (5 bases). V lost 2 bases, J lost 5 bases, and 15 bases lay in between. CDR3 length: 16 amino acids. Germline V gene sequence: CDR1 MGHDK, CDR2 SYGVNS. CDR3 nucleotides: TGTGCCAGCAGTGAAAGTCATATCGGGGGGAATGAAAAACTGTTTTTT. It specifies CASSESHIGGNEKLFF.

The chain employs TRBV14 and TRBJ1-1; 8 bases fit TRBD1. In germline, CDR1 is SGHDN, CDR2 FVKESK. The CDR3 extends over 16 amino acids. The V segment lost 4 bases and the J segment 1 base; nucleotides outside the gene matches: 8. CDR3 coding DNA: TGTGCCAGCAGCCTAGGACCGGGACAGGAGAACACTGAAGCTTTCTTT. Its translation: CASSLGPGQENTEAFF.

This rearrangement joins TRBV6-1 to TRBJ2-5, with TRBD2 matching over 11 bases. The germline CDR1 and CDR2 sequences are MNHNS and SASEGT. CDR3 length: 18 amino acids. Unmatched junction bases numbered 11, after V lost 0 bases and J lost 5 bases. The CDR3 is CASSEALRSGGARETQYF. The CDR3 DNA sequence: TGTGCCAGCAGTGAAGCGCTTCGTAGCGGGGGGGCCCGGGAGACCCAGTACTTC.

V gene TRBV9 combines with J gene TRBJ2-1; a possible D gene is TRBD1 (6 bases). Looked up from germline, CDR1 is SGDLS and CDR2 is YYNGEE. The V end was cut by 4 bases, the J end by 9 bases, with 20 bases between. The CDR3 runs to 15 residues. The CDR3 DNA reads TGTGCCAGCAGCCCCCGGGACCTAGTAGGGGGTGAGCAGTTCTTC. It translates to CASSPRDLVGGEQFF.

The J gene is TRBJ1-5, the V gene TRBV6-2 or TRBV6-3; D is undetermined. This CDR3 comprises 16 residues. Between the trimmed V and J ends, which lost 6 bases and 1 base, there was a span of 16 bases. Germline-derived CDR1 and CDR2 are MNHEY and SVGEGT. The CDR3 loop reads CASSPVEGGSNQPQHF. The CDR3 DNA reads TGTGCCAGCAGCCCTGTGGAGGGAGGGAGCAATCAGCCCCAGCATTTT.

The chain recombines TRBV5-1 with TRBJ2-5; 7 positions agree with TRBD1. CDR3 size: 14 residues. V was clipped by 0 bases and J by 5 bases; unmatched bases: 4. The germline CDR1 and CDR2 sequences are SGHRS and YFSETQ. This CDR3 is CASSLGQGRETQYF. In nucleotides, the CDR3 is TGCGCCAGCAGCTTGGGACAGGGTAGGGAGACCCAGTACTTC.

About this clone: A junction end diverges from the germline sequence, so it may reflect a read error. The rearrangement uses TRBV19 and TRBJ1-6; weak D call: TRBD1 (5 bases). Germline V gene lookup returns CDR1 LNHDA and CDR2 SQIVND (reference sequence). CDR3 length equals 12 residues. The CDR3 here is CASGTRDSPLHF. Written as DNA, the CDR3 is TGTGCCTCCGGGACTCGGGATTCGCCCCTCCACTTT.

This chain links TRBV6-6 with TRBJ2-5; TRBD1 aligns across 9 bases. The length of the CDR3 is 15 residues. Germline CDR1 MNHNY, CDR2 SVGAGI (reference sequence). J was trimmed by 5 bases and V by 2 bases; bases with no gene match: 6. The CDR3 region is CASSYPGQGMETQYF. CDR3 bases: TGTGCCAGCAGTTACCCGGGACAGGGTATGGAGACCCAGTACTTC.

The chain carries TRBV5-6 and TRBJ1-1; 8 nucleotides agree with TRBD1. CDR3 length: 15 residues. Losses at the gene ends were 1 base for V and 1 base for J; bases not matched to a gene: 3. CDR1 and CDR2 (germline): SGHDT, YYEEEE. In nucleotides, the CDR3 is TGTGCCAGCAGCTTGCACGGGACAGGGAACACTGAAGCTTTCTTT. This encodes CASSLHGTGNTEAFF.

The genes are TRBV7-9 and TRBJ1-2; no definite D call. This CDR3 spans 15 amino acids. Trimming cost V 6 bases and J 6 bases, with 20 bases left between them. Germline CDR1 SEHNR, CDR2 FQNEAQ (reference sequence). The CDR3 DNA sequence: TGTGCCAGCAGTCTTCCGGGAGGCGTTCAGGATGGCTACACCTTC. The encoded protein is CASSLPGGVQDGYTF.

The J gene is TRBJ1-6, the V gene TRBV11-2; D is unclear. Trimming removed 1 base at V and 9 bases at J, with 16 bases between. The CDR3 has 16 amino acids. Per germline, CDR1 SGHAT and CDR2 FQNNGV. CDR3 coding DNA: TGTGCCAGCAGCTTAGTTCGGGAGATAGGGTTTTCACCCCTCCACTTT. It encodes CASSLVREIGFSPLHF.

The chain has TRBV27 and TRBJ2-7; no clear D gene. V lost 0 bases and J 3 bases, leaving 6 bases between the germline ends. Germline CDR1 and CDR2: MNHEY and SMNVEV (reference sequence). CDR3 length: 13 amino acids. The CDR3 reads CASSLSFRYEQYF. The CDR3 nucleotides are TGTGCCAGCAGTTTATCGTTCCGCTACGAGCAGTACTTC.

This chain connects TRBV7-9 to TRBJ2-3; TRBD2 matches 8 bases. The CDR3 is 13 amino acids. V lost 8 bases to trimming and J lost 6 bases; unmatched junction nucleotides: 7. Per germline, CDR1 SEHNR and CDR2 FQNEAQ (reference sequence). DNA of the CDR3: TGTGCCAGCTTGCGGGGGGCTAGGGATACGCAGTATTTT. Its translation: CASLRGARDTQYF.

This clone was detected only a few times. V and J are TRBV6-5 and TRBJ1-4; no clear D. V dropped 6 bases and J dropped 5 bases, with 10 bases sitting between them. Germline lookup yields CDR1 MNHEY and CDR2 SVGAGI. The CDR3 totals 13 residues. Here the CDR3 reads CASRRTSNEKLFF. The CDR3 DNA follows: TGTGCCAGCAGGCGGACTTCGAATGAAAAACTGTTTTTT.